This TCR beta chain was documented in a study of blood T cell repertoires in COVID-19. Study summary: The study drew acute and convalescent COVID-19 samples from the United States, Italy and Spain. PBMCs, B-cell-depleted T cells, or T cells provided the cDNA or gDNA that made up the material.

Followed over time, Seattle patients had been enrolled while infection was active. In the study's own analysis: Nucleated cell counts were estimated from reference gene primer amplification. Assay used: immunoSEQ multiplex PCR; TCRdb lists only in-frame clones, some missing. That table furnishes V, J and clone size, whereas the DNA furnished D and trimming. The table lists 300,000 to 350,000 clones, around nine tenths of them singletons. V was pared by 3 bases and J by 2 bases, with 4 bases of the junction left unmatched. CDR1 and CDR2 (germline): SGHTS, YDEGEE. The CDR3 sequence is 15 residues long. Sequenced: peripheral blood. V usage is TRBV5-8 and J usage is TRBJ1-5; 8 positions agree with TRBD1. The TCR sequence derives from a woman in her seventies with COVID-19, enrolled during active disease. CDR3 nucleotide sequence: TGTGCCAGCAGCTCGACAGGGGTGGGCAATCAGCCCCAGCATTTT. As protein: CASSSTGVGNQPQHF.